This note documents a single T cell receptor beta chain sequence. Its antigen is undetermined. A single record per CDR3 protein comes from TCRdb applying MiXCR to the 5' RACE reads. The table records approximately 40,000 distinct CDR3 sequences, 18% of them present only once. Overall study findings and caveats: Tumor memory CD4+ T cell TCR gene usage was found to cluster with blood and lymph node memory CD4+ cells and with lymph node naive CD4+ cells. Tumor-infiltrating Treg TCR alpha and beta sequences overlapped most with tumor naive CD4+ T cells, then blood naive.

CDR1 is SEHNR and CDR2 is FQNEAQ in the germline V gene (reference sequence). Trimming pared 5 bases from V and 3 bases from J, leaving 13 bases between. CDR3 size: 15 residues. V gene TRBV7-9 combines with J gene TRBJ1-4; unclear D gene. This clonotype originated in a female donor with breast cancer. The sequenced sample was naive CD4+ T cells sorted from a lymph node. Subset: naive CD4+ T cells, CD4+CD45RA+CD25-. The DNA for the CDR3 is TGTGCCAGCAGCGCGGACGGTTCACCTAATGAAAAACTGTTTTTT. It codes for CASSADGSPNEKLFF.